This T cell receptor beta chain was observed in a study of T cell repertoires in cytomegalovirus infection. Study background: Newly reported HLA-C-restricted and thoroughly characterized HLA-B-restricted CMV epitopes were employed. Shared public TCR beta signatures pointed to both CMV infection and a matching HLA type.

This clonotype was found a few times. Its target is unknown. Via MiXCR, TCRdb re-called the reads, giving one row per CDR3 protein. Of roughly 990,000 distinct CDR3 sequences in the sample, around 30% are singletons; the top ten hold around 15%. Findings and limits, study-wide: Carriage of CMV together with the relevant HLA was identifiable through cumulative public TCR beta family frequency. HLA-C-restricted CMV-specific TCR beta clonotypes were dominant in the ex vivo response.

Germline V gives CDR1 MNHEY, CDR2 SVGEGT. The CDR3 has 15 residues. V was clipped by 4 bases and J by 2 bases; unmatched bases: 3. This clonotype was obtained from a human donor in good health (CMV status not recorded). Some clones in this sample may be carry-over from other donors' samples. The chain joins TRBV6-2 or TRBV6-3 to TRBJ2-3; 10 bases agree with TRBD2. This specimen was cultured CD8+ T cells from PBMCs, taken from culture after CMV antigen stimulation. CDR3 bases: TGTGCCAGCAGTTCAGCGGGGGGGATCACAGATACGCAGTATTTT. It translates to CASSSAGGITDTQYF.